A single sample is the source of the 6 T cell receptor beta chains below, sequenced in a study of identical twins. TCRdb ran MiXCR on the 5' RACE reads and lists one entry per CDR3 protein. The table has roughly 350,000 distinct CDR3 sequences, approximately 8.8% seen once; the top ten hold about 9.1%. The source material was naive T cells sorted from blood. The receptors originated from a woman in her fifties or sixties in good health.

This clonotype was recorded a few times. The chain links TRBV6-6 to TRBJ2-4, with 8 bases aligning to TRBD1. CDR1 and CDR2 from the germline V gene are MNHNY and SVGAGI (reference sequence). CDR3 size: 15 residues. The V and J ends lost 10 bases and 0 bases, in that order; junction bases with no gene match: 8. DNA for the CDR3: TGTGCCACCTCGGACAGGGCCTTAGCCAAAAACATTCAGTACTTC. This translates into CATSDRALAKNIQYF.

This rearrangement joins TRBV2 to TRBJ2-1, with 9 positions matching TRBD2. The CDR3 length is 14 residues. Germline-derived CDR1 and CDR2 are SNHLY and FYNNEI. Trimming cost V 5 bases and J 12 bases; bases outside gene matches: 11. The CDR3 here is CASSPTSGNERQFF. DNA for the CDR3: TGTGCCAGCAGTCCGACTAGCGGCAATGAGCGGCAGTTCTTC.

The table lists this clonotype with many counts. The V call is TRBV20-1, the J call TRBJ2-7; D is unclear. The V gene lost 0 bases and the J gene lost 6 bases, with 6 bases spanning the gap. This CDR3 has 11 amino acids. Germline loops: CDR1 DFQATT, CDR2 SNEGSKA (reference sequence). In DNA, the CDR3 is TGCAGTGCTAGAGATGAAGGCGAGCAGTACTTC. Translation gives CSARDEGEQYF.

This chain connects TRBV6-6 to TRBJ2-7; D uncertain. From germline, CDR1 is MNHNY and CDR2 SVGAGI (reference sequence). V was shortened by 4 bases and J by 6 bases, with 10 bases between the two germline ends. This CDR3 spans 12 amino acids. The CDR3 DNA follows: TGTGCCAGCAGTTCCCTCCATCTCGAGCAGTACGTC. Protein sequence: CASSSLHLEQYV.

The chain has TRBV4-2 and TRBJ1-1; D possibly corresponds to TRBD1 (6 bases). The germline V and J ends were trimmed by 2 bases and 11 bases, with 21 bases remaining between them. The germline V gene encodes CDR1 LGHNA and CDR2 YNFKEQ. CDR3 length: 15 residues. Here the CDR3 reads CASSQLQGGVAQAFF. In DNA form, the CDR3 reads TGTGCCAGCAGCCAACTACAGGGTGGGGTCGCGCAGGCTTTCTTT.

The chain carries TRBV6-5 and TRBJ1-5; 7 nucleotides match TRBD1. This CDR3 region has 15 residues. The junction had 7 bases not matched to a gene; V was cut back by 2 bases and J by 6 bases. Germline CDR1 and CDR2: MNHEY and SVGAGI. CDR3 amino acids: CASSYTTRGPQPQHF. The CDR3 coding sequence is TGTGCCAGCAGTTACACGACGAGGGGGCCTCAGCCCCAGCATTTT.